One TCR beta chain is described in this entry. Its antigen remains unknown. The CDR3 contains 14 residues. Trimming removed 1 base at V and 7 bases at J, with 15 bases between. The germline V gene has CDR1 SGHDT and CDR2 YYEEEE. The data belong to a study of T cell responses to AZD1222 COVID-19 vaccine. Whole-study results and caveats: Spike-specific TCRs gained breadth and depth after people received two AZD1222 doses.

Profiling relied on immunoSEQ multiplex PCR, and the TCRdb table lists in-frame clones only, not all of them. The repertoire holds 150,000 to 200,000 clones, with roughly 94% as singletons. This chain connects TRBV5-6 to TRBJ2-7; D not certain. This receptor was obtained from an adult who received the AZD1222 COVID-19 vaccine. Sequenced material: peripheral blood, taken 28 days after the second AZD1222 dose. The CDR3 reads CASSLFFPREEQYF. CDR3 DNA sequence: TGTGCCAGCAGCTTGTTTTTTCCTCGCGAGGAGCAGTACTTC.